This T cell receptor (beta chain) derives from a study of memory CD4+ T cells and cytomegalovirus serostatus. Single viable CD3+CD4+CD8-CD45RO+ cells were sorted as the memory CD4+ T cells. This clone has just one count. Sequencing was performed with immunoSEQ multiplex PCR; in TCRdb, only in-frame clones are kept and a portion is missing. The sample yields some 87,000 clones, 80% seen once. CDR1 and CDR2 from the germline V gene are SGHNT and YYREEE (reference sequence). This CDR3 spans 15 amino acids. Trimming took 4 bases from V and 4 from J; bases not matched to a gene: 9. Sequenced input: memory CD4+ T cells from blood. The gene calls are TRBV5-4 and TRBJ2-5, with 8 positions matching TRBD1. The receptor's source is an adult in good health and CMV-seropositive. CDR3 coding DNA: TGTGCCAGCAGCCACGGACAGGGAATCCGAGAGACCCAGTACTTC. Its translation: CASSHGQGIRETQYF.